A single sample gave rise to the 18 T cell receptor beta chains below, sequenced in a study of Tregs in tolerant kidney transplant recipients. Using immunoSEQ multiplex PCR, the repertoire was profiled, and TCRdb retains in-frame clones only, with some absent. The sample totals about 30,000 clones. The sample here was CD8+ T cells from blood, taken before the transplant. All receptors come from a human donor who received a combined kidney and bone marrow transplant.

To note about this clone: The read stops 3 residues short of the end of the CDR3; the missing end is completed from the germline J gene. The chain combines TRBV2 with TRBJ1-2; 8 positions agree with TRBD1. Germline assignment: CDR1 SNHLY and CDR2 FYNNEI. V shed 5 bases and J 3 bases; nucleotides not matched to a gene: 17. This CDR3 region has 18 residues. This chain's CDR3 is CASSFPPARTGQDYGYTF. The sequenced CDR3 bases are TGTGCCAGCAGTTTCCCCCCCGCGAGGACAGGGCAGGACTATGGC.

Note on this clone: The CDR3 end lies 3 residues beyond the end of the read and is filled in from the germline J gene. The chain has TRBV19 and TRBJ2-1; possible D gene TRBD2, 5 bases. Germline V gives CDR1 LNHDA, CDR2 SQIVND (reference sequence). V lost 5 bases and J 5 bases, leaving 10 bases between the germline ends. The CDR3 extends over 13 amino acids. CDR3 sequence reads: CASSPTINNEQFF. The covered CDR3 bases are TGTGCCAGTAGTCCGACTATAAACAATGAG.

A remark on this clone: The read finishes 3 residues shy of the CDR3 end, and the germline J gene is used to complete it. The chain couples TRBV19 to TRBJ2-1; 8 bases agree with TRBD1. The V segment lost 11 bases and the J segment 8 bases; nucleotides outside the gene matches: 5. CDR1 and CDR2 (germline): LNHDA, SQIVND (reference sequence). CDR3 length: 11 amino acids. Partial CDR3 DNA: TGTGCCGGGACAGGTCCGGATGAG. It encodes CAGTGPDE. The entire CDR3 reads CAGTGPDEQFF.

On this clone itself: The CDR3 is cut off 3 residues early in the read; its end comes from the germline J gene. V gene TRBV29-1 combines with J gene TRBJ2-3; TRBD2 is a possible D gene (5 bases). Trimming stripped 7 bases from V and 0 bases from J, with 14 bases between. Germline-derived CDR1 and CDR2 are SQVTM and ANQGSEA. The CDR3 contains 14 residues. CDR3 bases read: TGCAGCGCTCTTACCTGGACTAGCACAGATACG. Translation gives CSALTWTSTDT. The whole CDR3 reads CSALTWTSTDTQYF.

With regard to this clone: With the read ending 3 residues before the CDR3 end, the germline J gene is used to fill in that end. V is TRBV4-2 and J is TRBJ2-3; 9 nucleotides align to TRBD2. The length of the CDR3 is 18 residues. With V trimmed by 0 bases and J by 7 bases, 14 bases remained unmatched. The V gene's germline CDR1 is LGHNA and CDR2 YNFKEQ. Here the CDR3 reads CASSQESSSGSFSYTQYF. The covered CDR3 bases are TGTGCCAGCAGCCAAGAGAGTAGTAGCGGGAGTTTTTCATATACG.

A note on this clone: The missing CDR3 end, 3 residues past where the read stops, is filled in from the germline J gene. The genes are TRBV7-6 and TRBJ2-1; 11 bases are a match to TRBD2. Germline V lookup: CDR1 SGHVS, CDR2 FNYEAQ. V lost 1 base to trimming and J lost 4 bases; unmatched junction nucleotides: 6. CDR3 length equals 17 residues. Partial CDR3 DNA: TGTGCCAGCAGCTTAGTGGCTAGCGGGAGGCCGTACAATGAG. Translated, it gives CASSLVASGRPYNE. The whole CDR3 protein is CASSLVASGRPYNEQFF.

As concerns this clone: The read ends 3 residues before the CDR3 terminus; that terminus is restored from the germline J gene. The chain employs TRBV19 and TRBJ2-7, with TRBD2 identical over 8 bases. Germline V gene sequence: CDR1 LNHDA, CDR2 SQIVND (reference sequence). The J segment lost 2 bases and the V segment lost 3 bases, leaving 12 bases of the junction unmatched. This CDR3 comprises 17 residues. The DNA read from the CDR3 is TGTGCCAGTAGTATGGGGCCCTCGGGGACTAGTGCCTACGAG. It translates to CASSMGPSGTSAYE. The whole CDR3 sequence is CASSMGPSGTSAYEQYF.

On this clone itself: The CDR3 goes on 3 residues after the read ends, and that part is filled in from the germline J gene. The chain links TRBV7-2 to TRBJ1-2; D uncertain. Germline V gives CDR1 SGHTA, CDR2 FQGNSA. CDR3 length equals 12 residues. V lost 8 bases and J lost 6, with 13 bases in between. The sequenced CDR3 bases are TGTGCCAGCCCGACCCTAACAGATGGC. Translation: CASPTLTDG. The full CDR3 protein is CASPTLTDGYTF.

As to this clone: The observed sequence ends 3 residues before the CDR3 terminus, with the missing tail filled in from the germline J gene. The chain links TRBV19 to TRBJ2-7; TRBD2 matches at 9 bases. Germline V gene data show CDR1 as LNHDA and CDR2 as SQIVND (reference sequence). The length of the CDR3 is 14 residues. The V segment lost 5 bases and the J segment 0 bases; nucleotides outside the gene matches: 2. The sequenced part of the CDR3 DNA is TGTGCCAGTAGTTGGCGGGAGGGCTCCTACGAG. It yields the protein CASSWREGSYE. The CDR3 in full is CASSWREGSYEQYF.

Of note for this clone: The sequenced fragment ends 3 residues before the CDR3 boundary, so the rest is inferred from the germline J gene. V and J are TRBV19 and TRBJ2-1; 13 bases map to TRBD2. Germline V CDR1 and CDR2: LNHDA, SQIVND (reference sequence). The J segment lost 4 bases and the V segment lost 6 bases, leaving 3 bases of the junction unmatched. There are 15 residues in the CDR3. The part of the CDR3 DNA that was read is TGTGCCAGTAGGCGGACTAGCGGGAGTTACAATGAG. This codes for CASRRTSGSYNE. The complete CDR3 protein is CASRRTSGSYNEQFF.

Remarks on this clone: The CDR3 end lies 3 residues beyond the end of the read and is filled in from the germline J gene. The chain carries TRBV7-6 and TRBJ2-3; D is unresolved. CDR1 is SGHVS and CDR2 is FNYEAQ in the germline V gene. The ends were cut back, 1 base at V and 2 bases at J, with 7 bases in the middle. CDR3 size: 14 residues. CDR3 bases read: TGTGCCAGCAGCTTAGAGAAGCTCACAGATACG. Translation: CASSLEKLTDT. The CDR3 in its entirety is CASSLEKLTDTQYF. Filled out from reference TRBV7-6 and TRBJ2-3, the complete variable domain reads GAGVSQSPRYKVTKRGQDVALRCDPISGHVSLYWYRQALGQGPEFLTYFNYEAQQDKSGLPNDRFSAERPEGSISTLTIQRTEQRDSAMYRCASSLEKLTDTQYFGPGTRLTVL.

As for this clone: The read ends 3 residues early relative to the CDR3; the germline J gene fills the gap. The chain combines TRBV20-1 with TRBJ1-6; maybe TRBD1 (5 bases). This CDR3 contains 16 residues. The germline CDR1 and CDR2 sequences are DFQATT and SNEGSKA (reference sequence). Between the trimmed V and J ends, which lost 6 bases and 0 bases, there was a span of 15 bases. This CDR3 reads CSALDSPSSYNSPLHF. The covered CDR3 bases are TGCAGTGCCTTAGACAGCCCCAGCTCCTATAATTCACCC.

By frequency, this clone is medium-sized. The read halts 3 residues ahead of the CDR3 end, with the missing end drawn from the germline J gene. This sequence joins TRBV5-1 and TRBJ2-3, with 7 bases identical to TRBD1. The CDR3 spans 15 residues. Germline V gene sequence: CDR1 SGHRS, CDR2 YFSETQ. Trimming at V came to 2 bases and at J to 4 bases, leaving 7 bases not matched to a gene. Here the CDR3 reads CASSFEGASADTQYF. The DNA read from the CDR3 is TGCGCCAGCAGCTTCGAGGGGGCGAGCGCAGATACG.

Worth noting for this clone: The read terminates 3 residues before the CDR3 end, so the remaining end is supplied by the germline J gene. The rearrangement links TRBV30 to TRBJ2-3; 11 bases fit TRBD2. The CDR3 extends over 20 amino acids. The V and J ends lost 1 base and 3 bases, in that order; junction bases with no gene match: 18. From germline, CDR1 is GTSNPN and CDR2 SVGIG (reference sequence). CDR3: CAWSGRDLAGGVRGTDTQYF. The CDR3 DNA, read in part, is TGTGCCTGGAGTGGAAGGGATCTAGCGGGAGGAGTCCGTGGGACAGATACG.

Note on this clone: The sequenced fragment ends 3 residues before the CDR3 boundary, so the rest is inferred from the germline J gene. The genes are TRBV19 and TRBJ1-4; 7 bases agree with TRBD1. J gave up 5 bases and V 5 bases, and 8 bases lay outside the gene matches. The V gene's germline CDR1 is LNHDA and CDR2 SQIVND (reference sequence). The CDR3 has 15 amino acids. This CDR3 reads CASSVWDSENEKLFF. Incomplete CDR3 DNA: TGTGCCAGTAGTGTATGGGACAGCGAAAATGAAAAA. Full variable domain (missing parts from reference TRBV19 and TRBJ1-4): DGGITQSPKYLFRKEGQNVTLSCEQNLNHDAMYWYRQDPGQGLRLIYYSQIVNDFQKGDIAEGYSVSREKKESFPLTVTSAQKNPTAFYLCASSVWDSENEKLFFGSGTQLSVL.

As for this clone: Sequencing ends 3 residues short of the CDR3 end; the germline J gene provides the rest. V usage is TRBV7-9 and J usage is TRBJ2-1; 8 positions match TRBD2. V dropped 6 bases and J dropped 6; count of bases not matched to a gene: 10. Germline CDR1 and CDR2: SEHNR and FQNEAQ (reference sequence). This CDR3 comprises 15 residues. The CDR3 bases that were read are TGTGCCAGCAGACATTCCGGGACTAGTGGCAATGAG. Amino acids: CASRHSGTSGNE. The CDR3, in full, reads CASRHSGTSGNEQFF.

A note on this clone: The read comes to an end 3 residues before the CDR3 does, leaving the germline J gene to fill in the end. This sequence joins TRBV7-6 and TRBJ2-1; 12 bases are a match to TRBD2. The CDR3 extends over 15 amino acids. After removal of 3 bases from V and 8 bases from J, the junction contained 5 bases not matched to a gene. Looked up from germline, CDR1 is SGHVS and CDR2 is FNYEAQ. The CDR3 sequence: CASSFGTSGLDEQFF. CDR3 DNA, as far as it was read: TGTGCCAGCAGCTTCGGGACTAGCGGGCTCGATGAG.

As for this clone: The CDR3 extends 3 residues past the end of the read, so its final part is completed from the germline J gene. The rearrangement joins TRBV2 to TRBJ2-7, with D unclear. Germline V gene lookup returns CDR1 SNHLY and CDR2 FYNNEI. The CDR3 is 10 amino acids. Trimming took off 4 bases at V and 4 bases at J, with 2 bases between the two ends. Partial CDR3 DNA: TGTGCCAGCAGTGTATACGAG. Translated, it gives CASSVYE. The CDR3 as a whole reads CASSVYEQYF.